These 30 T cell receptor beta chains came from one sample sequenced in a study of T cell responses to AZD1222 COVID-19 vaccine. TCRdb keeps only in-frame clones here, not all; method: immunoSEQ multiplex PCR. Of 75,000 to 90,000 clones listed, more than 70% were seen once; the top ten hold 8.7%. The specimen was peripheral blood, collected on day 0 of AZD1222 vaccination. Every receptor here comes from an adult in good health.

The chain couples TRBV24-1 to TRBJ1-3, with unresolved D. Trimming took off 5 bases at V and 0 bases at J, with 7 bases between the two ends. CDR1 is KGHDR and CDR2 is SFDVKD in the germline V gene. This CDR3 has 14 amino acids. CDR3 sequence: CATSGPSSGNTIYF. The DNA of the CDR3 is TGTGCCACCAGTGGACCGAGCTCTGGAAACACCATATATTTT.

This clone showed up just a few times. The chain recombines TRBV12-3 or TRBV12-4 with TRBJ1-1, with unresolved D. Trimming left V 1 base short and J 5 bases short, with 5 bases between. The CDR3 runs 12 residues. The CDR3 coding sequence is TGTGCCAGCAGTTTAGTGGGTACTGAAGCTTTCTTT. It yields the protein CASSLVGTEAFF.

The chain employs TRBV7-2 and TRBJ1-3; no reliable D call. The V end lost 6 bases, the J end lost 2 bases, and 11 bases lay between the germline ends. This CDR3 comprises 14 residues. CDR1 is SGHTA, CDR2 FQGNSA, per germline. The CDR3 region has the DNA TGTGCCAGCAGTCCCCCGGGCCCTGGAAACACCATATATTTT. Translating gives CASSPPGPGNTIYF. Full variable domain (remainder filled in from reference TRBV7-2 and TRBJ1-3): GAGVSQSPSNKVTEKGKDVELRCDPISGHTALYWYRQSLGQGLEFLIYFQGNSAPDKSGLPSDRFSAERTGGSVSTLTIQRTQQEDSAVYLCASSPPGPGNTIYFGEGSWLTVV.

The V gene is TRBV28, the J gene TRBJ2-1, with 11 bases identical to TRBD2. The V gene's germline CDR1 is MDHEN and CDR2 SYDVKM. Trimming took 5 bases from V and 2 from J; bases not matched to a gene: 5. The CDR3 totals 16 residues. CDR3 in DNA: TGTGCCAGCAGTCAACGGACTAGCGGGCCCTACAATGAGCAGTTCTTC. Translated: CASSQRTSGPYNEQFF.

The chain is built from TRBV3-1 (or the pseudogene TRBV3-2) and TRBJ2-7; 9 nucleotides align to TRBD2. The CDR3 is 19 residues long. Germline CDR1 reads LGHDT; CDR2 reads YNNKEL (reference sequence). Trimming cost V 0 bases and J 0 bases; bases outside gene matches: 12. DNA of the CDR3: TGTGCCAGCAGCCAAGACCCTAGCGGGACCCGTCCCCTCTCCTACGAGCAGTACTTC. Translation: CASSQDPSGTRPLSYEQYF.

The CDR3 sequence is CSASGVGGETQYF. Written as DNA, the CDR3 is TGCAGTGCTAGTGGCGTAGGGGGAGAGACCCAGTACTTC. V usage is TRBV20-1 and J usage is TRBJ2-5, with D possibly matching TRBD1 (6 bases). Germline-derived CDR1 and CDR2 are DFQATT and SNEGSKA (reference sequence). V was trimmed by 3 bases and J by 4 bases, leaving 12 bases between them. This CDR3 region has 13 residues.

V and J are TRBV27 and TRBJ2-6, with D unresolved. The germline V and J ends were trimmed by 7 bases and 0 bases, with 7 bases remaining between them. The CDR3 covers 14 residues. CDR1 and CDR2 (germline): MNHEY, SMNVEV (reference sequence). In DNA, the CDR3 is TGTGCCAGCACCCCATTCTCTGGGGCCAACGTCCTGACTTTC. It specifies CASTPFSGANVLTF. The full variable domain, completed using reference TRBV27 and TRBJ2-6, is EAQVTQNPRYLITVTGKKLTVTCSQNMNHEYMSWYRQDPGLGLRQIYYSMNVEVTDKGDVPEGYKVSRKEKRNFPLILESPSPNQTSLYFCASTPFSGANVLTFGAGSRLTVL.

The J gene is TRBJ2-3, the V gene TRBV4-1, with D maybe TRBD2 (7 bases). The germline V gene has CDR1 MGHRA and CDR2 YSYEKL. Trimming took off 5 bases at V and 3 bases at J, with 21 bases between the two ends. CDR3 length equals 17 residues. CDR3 amino acids: CASSKGGGGGATDTQYF. The CDR3 DNA reads as TGCGCCAGCAGCAAGGGAGGAGGAGGGGGGGCTACAGATACGCAGTATTTT.

Turning to this clone: One end of the junction does not line up with germline, which may come from a read error. V gene TRBV10-3 combines with J gene TRBJ2-7; D remains unclear. Germline V gene lookup returns CDR1 ENHRY and CDR2 SYGVKD. The CDR3 is 11 amino acids. The CDR3, as DNA: TGTGCCATCAGAACCTCCGACGAGCAGTACTTC. This sequence encodes CAIRTSDEQYF.

This chain connects TRBV29-1 to TRBJ1-2; D is uncertain. The CDR3 is 11 amino acids. Per the germline V gene, CDR1 is SQVTM and CDR2 is ANQGSEA. Trimming removed 6 bases at V and 8 bases at J, with 13 bases between. For the CDR3, the DNA is TGCAGCGTCATGTACAGAGAGGGCTACACCTTC. The encoded protein is CSVMYREGYTF.

J is TRBJ2-1 and V is TRBV5-1; D perhaps matches TRBD1 (5 bases). CDR1 and CDR2 (germline): SGHRS, YFSETQ. The CDR3 is made up of 14 amino acids. V was pared by 5 bases and J by 12 bases, with 21 bases between. The CDR3 DNA sequence: TGCGCCAGCAGGGACCCAGGGCCCTTCCCGGGGCAGTTCTTC. The encoded protein is CASRDPGPFPGQFF.

This clone was seen only a few times. The V gene is TRBV6-5, the J gene TRBJ2-5, with 7 bases identical to TRBD1. The CDR3 runs to 14 residues. From germline, CDR1 is MNHEY and CDR2 SVGAGI. V gave up 5 bases and J gave up 5 bases; unmatched junction bases: 8. The DNA of the CDR3 is TGTGCCAGCAGTAAGGGGGCGATGTGGGAGACCCAGTACTTC. Protein sequence: CASSKGAMWETQYF.

The chain joins TRBV4-1 to TRBJ2-2, with 8 bases identical to TRBD2. This CDR3 region has 16 residues. Germline assignment: CDR1 MGHRA and CDR2 YSYEKL. The V segment lost 3 bases and the J segment 0 bases; nucleotides outside the gene matches: 3. CDR3 sequence: CASSHPAGANTGELFF. As DNA, the CDR3 is TGCGCCAGCAGCCATCCAGCGGGGGCGAACACCGGGGAGCTGTTTTTT.

The V call is TRBV11-2, the J call TRBJ2-7; 8 bases are shared with TRBD2. This CDR3 spans 15 amino acids. Germline V lookup: CDR1 SGHAT, CDR2 FQNNGV. V trimming: 1 base; J trimming: 1 base; junction bases outside the gene matches: 3. CDR3 DNA sequence: TGTGCCAGCAGCTTAGGACTAGCGATGTCCTACGAGCAGTACTTC. Translation: CASSLGLAMSYEQYF.

V usage is TRBV5-1 and J usage is TRBJ1-1; the D is unclear. Germline CDR1 is SGHRS and CDR2 is YFSETQ. This CDR3 has 15 amino acids. Trimming left V 3 bases short and J 0 bases short, with 12 bases between. The DNA of the CDR3 is TGCGCCAGCAGCTGGCAAGGGCTCCTGAACACTGAAGCTTTCTTT. It yields the protein CASSWQGLLNTEAFF.

This rearrangement joins TRBV5-8 to TRBJ2-1, with TRBD2 matching 10 bases. The CDR3 has 14 residues. Per the germline V gene, CDR1 is SGHTS and CDR2 is YDEGEE. The junction had 6 bases not matched to a gene; V was cut back by 5 bases and J by 7 bases. The CDR3 DNA follows: TGTGCCAGCAGTAAAGCGGGAGGGGATAATGAGCAGTTCTTC. Translating gives CASSKAGGDNEQFF.

V and J are TRBV5-1 and TRBJ2-1, with TRBD2 matching 8 bases. Trimming took 2 bases from V and 4 from J; bases not matched to a gene: 5. The germline V gene encodes CDR1 SGHRS and CDR2 YFSETQ. The CDR3 runs 15 residues. Here the CDR3 DNA reads TGCGCCAGCAGCTTCAGAGCGGGGGCGTACAATGAGCAGTTCTTC. As protein: CASSFRAGAYNEQFF.

The gene calls are TRBV4-3 and TRBJ1-2; TRBD1 matches 11 bases. The CDR3 is 16 residues long. V gave up 0 bases and J gave up 5 bases; unmatched junction bases: 5. From germline, CDR1 is LGHNA and CDR2 YSLEER. The CDR3 sequence is CASSQDWGTGGYGYTF. CDR3 sequence (DNA): TGCGCCAGCAGCCAAGATTGGGGGACAGGGGGATATGGCTACACCTTC.

This chain uses TRBV9 with TRBJ2-5; D is perhaps TRBD2 (5 bases). Germline V gene sequence: CDR1 SGDLS, CDR2 YYNGEE. Trimming took 4 bases from V and 2 from J, leaving 18 bases between them. The CDR3 loop spans 16 amino acids. Written as DNA, the CDR3 is TGTGCCAGCAGCTCCCGGGGAGCACTTTCACAAGAGACCCAGTACTTC. Translated, it gives CASSSRGALSQETQYF.

The chain uses TRBV19 and TRBJ1-6, with no clear D. Trimming took 10 bases from V and 9 from J, leaving 16 bases between them. This CDR3 contains 13 residues. Germline loops: CDR1 LNHDA, CDR2 SQIVND (reference sequence). CDR3 amino acids: CATTRSFGSPLHF. CDR3 sequence (DNA): TGTGCCACAACCCGTAGTTTTGGTTCACCCCTCCACTTT.

V usage is TRBV7-2 and J usage is TRBJ1-2; 9 nucleotides agree with TRBD1. This CDR3 contains 14 residues. Germline V gene sequence: CDR1 SGHTA, CDR2 FQGNSA. V lost 5 bases to trimming and J lost 4 bases; unmatched junction nucleotides: 5. This chain's CDR3 is CASSGDRGAYGYTF. The CDR3 nucleotides read TGTGCCAGCAGCGGAGACAGGGGGGCCTATGGCTACACCTTC.

The chain joins TRBV5-1 to TRBJ2-3, with 7 bases that match TRBD2. The CDR3 is 16 amino acids. Germline V gene data show CDR1 as SGHRS and CDR2 as YFSETQ. The trim removed 5 bases at V and 1 base at J, leaving 10 bases unmatched. CDR3 residues: CASRLYSSGRTDTQYF. The CDR3 DNA sequence: TGCGCCAGCAGGCTGTATTCTAGCGGCCGCACAGATACGCAGTATTTT.

The V gene is TRBV5-1, the J gene TRBJ2-3; a weak D match, TRBD2 (7 bases). This CDR3 is built from 17 residues. V lost 0 bases, J lost 0 bases, and 14 bases lay in between. CDR1 SGHRS and CDR2 YFSETQ come from the germline V gene. DNA of the CDR3: TGCGCCAGCAGCTTGGTGGCGGGGGCCCAAAGCACAGATACGCAGTATTTT. It codes for CASSLVAGAQSTDTQYF.

This chain joins TRBV30 and TRBJ1-5, with a weak D call TRBD1 (5 bases). CDR3 size: 13 residues. Trimming took 0 bases from V and 7 from J, leaving 10 bases between them. In germline, CDR1 is GTSNPN, CDR2 SVGIG (reference sequence). CDR3 sequence reads: CAWSVSGDQPQHF. CDR3 DNA sequence: TGTGCCTGGAGTGTATCTGGGGACCAGCCCCAGCATTTT.

The rearrangement links TRBV19 to TRBJ1-2; D perhaps matches TRBD1 (6 bases). The germline CDR1 and CDR2 sequences are LNHDA and SQIVND (reference sequence). This CDR3 is built from 14 residues. V lost 11 bases to trimming and J lost 0 bases, with 16 bases between them. The CDR3 is CAAKTGPTNYGYTF. The CDR3, as DNA: TGTGCCGCGAAAACAGGGCCCACTAACTATGGCTACACCTTC.

This clone came up a few times. The V call is TRBV9, the J call TRBJ2-7; 8 bases line up with TRBD1. This CDR3 region has 14 residues. Germline V CDR1 and CDR2: SGDLS, YYNGEE. Unmatched junction bases numbered 4, after V lost 4 bases and J lost 1 base. The CDR3 DNA follows: TGTGCCAGCAGCCCCCGGGACAGGTCCTACGAGCAGTACTTC. Translation gives CASSPRDRSYEQYF.

This chain joins TRBV18 and TRBJ1-3; weak D call: TRBD1 (5 bases). The CDR3 runs to 16 residues. Germline V gene data show CDR1 as KGHSH and CDR2 as LQKENI. Trimming stripped 4 bases from V and 0 bases from J, with 13 bases between. CDR3 coding DNA: TGTGCCAGCTCACTATGGGACTGGAGCTCTGGAAACACCATATATTTT. The encoded protein is CASSLWDWSSGNTIYF.

The chain couples TRBV19 to TRBJ2-3, with unresolved D. CDR3 length: 14 amino acids. Germline V gene data show CDR1 as LNHDA and CDR2 as SQIVND (reference sequence). The ends were cut back, 4 bases at V and 1 base at J, with 9 bases in the middle. The CDR3 reads CASSSRVRTDTQYF. CDR3 DNA sequence: TGTGCCAGTAGTAGTCGGGTGCGCACAGATACGCAGTATTTT.

The rearrangement links TRBV6-4 to TRBJ2-7; D remains unclear. V was trimmed by 8 bases and J by 4 bases, leaving 15 bases between them. CDR3 length equals 13 residues. Germline CDR1 is MRHNA and CDR2 is SNTAGT. The CDR3: CASGRVGAYEQYF. The CDR3 nucleotides read TGTGCCAGCGGCCGGGTCGGAGCGTACGAGCAGTACTTC.

This clone was picked up one time. The chain carries TRBV7-9 and TRBJ2-5; D remains unclear. This CDR3 contains 13 residues. Germline-derived CDR1 and CDR2 are SEHNR and FQNEAQ (reference sequence). V was cut by 10 bases and J by 1 base, with 13 bases left in between. CDR3 nucleotide sequence: TGTGCCAATCGGGCCCCCTCCCAAGAGACCCAGTACTTC. Its protein is CANRAPSQETQYF. The full variable domain, rest sourced from reference TRBV7-9 and TRBJ2-5, is DTGVSQNPRHKITKRGQNVTFRCDPISEHNRLYWYRQTLGQGPEFLTYFQNEAQLEKSRLLSDRFSAERPKGSFSTLEIQRTEQGDSAMYLCANRAPSQETQYFGPGTRLLVL.